Listed below are T cell receptor beta chains from one sample, sequenced in a study of CD8 T cells in ankylosing spondylitis. MiXCR, applied by TCRdb to the 5' RACE reads, yields one record per CDR3 protein. Among some 63,000 distinct CDR3 sequences listed, 6.2% were seen once. Input material: synovial fluid, either unsorted or a sorted T cell fraction (not recorded which). Every receptor here comes from a male donor with ankylosing spondylitis. Each CDR3 is given with its conserved first and last residue. Fields, in order: D gene, V gene, clone size, J gene, CDR3 protein, CDR3 DNA. D genes are given only for firm matches. Size is omitted from some rows. Given values are once, few, many or a class for expanded clones.

D: TRBD1; V: TRBV29-1; size: many; J: TRBJ2-3; CDR3: CSVKRQGSTDTQYF; DNA: TGCAGCGTTAAGAGACAGGGATCCACAGATACGCAGTATTTT
D: TRBD1; V: TRBV6-4; size: few; J: TRBJ2-1; CDR3: CASSEHRGIGEQFF; DNA: TGTGCCAGCAGTGAGCACAGGGGGATCGGTGAGCAGTTCTTC
D: TRBD1; V: TRBV29-1; size: many; J: TRBJ2-3; CDR3: CSVVQGVSTDTQYF; DNA: TGCAGCGTTGTCCAGGGGGTGAGCACAGATACGCAGTATTTT
D: .; V: TRBV29-1; size: many; J: TRBJ1-4; CDR3: CSVAMTADEKLFF; DNA: TGCAGCGTTGCGATGACCGCAGATGAAAAACTGTTTTTT
D: .; V: TRBV7-8; size: .; J: TRBJ1-5; CDR3: CASSPGDRCADQPQHF; DNA: TGTGCCAGCAGCCCCGGGGACCGCTGCGCCGACCAGCCCCAGCATTTT
D: TRBD2; V: TRBV19; size: .; J: TRBJ2-3; CDR3: CASKLAGVVDTQYF; DNA: TGTGCCAGTAAGCTAGCGGGAGTGGTAGATACGCAGTATTTT
D: TRBD2; V: TRBV3-1; size: .; J: TRBJ2-7; CDR3: CASSQLAGGSYEQYF; DNA: TGTGCCAGCAGCCAGCTAGCGGGAGGGTCCTACGAGCAGTACTTC
D: TRBD1; V: TRBV19; size: few; J: TRBJ1-5; CDR3: CASTLDRGFSNQPQHF; DNA: TGTGCCAGTACCCTGGACAGGGGATTTAGCAATCAGCCCCAGCATTTT
D: .; V: TRBV10-2; size: many; J: TRBJ2-6; CDR3: CASSELSGGANVLTF; DNA: TGCGCCAGCAGTGAGTTAAGCGGTGGGGCCAACGTCCTGACTTTC
D: .; V: TRBV19; size: .; J: TRBJ2-7; CDR3: CASSPQGSRYYEQYF; DNA: TGTGCCAGTAGTCCACAGGGTTCCCGTTACTACGAGCAGTACTTC
D: .; V: TRBV6-5; size: many; J: TRBJ2-2; CDR3: CASSYWVSTGELFF; DNA: TGTGCCAGCAGTTACTGGGTATCTACCGGGGAGCTGTTTTTT
D: TRBD2; V: TRBV7-6; size: many; J: TRBJ2-1; CDR3: CASLPGLAGGGNNEQFF; DNA: TGTGCCAGCCTCCCTGGACTAGCGGGAGGGGGTAACAATGAGCAGTTCTTC
D: TRBD2; V: TRBV5-1; size: many; J: TRBJ2-7; CDR3: CASSWGGTSGSYEQYF; DNA: TGCGCCAGCAGCTGGGGAGGGACTAGCGGATCCTACGAGCAGTACTTC
D: .; V: TRBV11-2; size: .; J: TRBJ2-3; CDR3: CASAPDRNTDTQYF; DNA: TGTGCCAGCGCCCCGGACAGAAACACAGATACGCAGTATTTT
D: TRBD2; V: TRBV7-2; size: few; J: TRBJ2-3; CDR3: CASSLGLAGVADTQYF; DNA: TGTGCCAGCAGCCTTGGACTAGCGGGAGTCGCAGATACGCAGTATTTT
D: TRBD1; V: TRBV29-1; size: many; J: TRBJ2-5; CDR3: CSVAATGTGGETQYF; DNA: TGCAGCGTTGCGGCGACAGGGACGGGTGGAGAGACCCAGTACTTC
D: TRBD2; V: TRBV7-3; size: many; J: TRBJ2-1; CDR3: CASSLTYLTSRNEQFF; DNA: TGTGCCAGCAGCTTAACTTATTTGACTAGCAGAAATGAGCAGTTCTTC
D: .; V: TRBV6-1; size: few; J: TRBJ2-1; CDR3: CASVEDREQFF; DNA: TGTGCCAGCGTGGAGGACCGGGAGCAGTTCTTC
D: TRBD2; V: TRBV2; size: many; J: TRBJ2-1; CDR3: CASRELAGVGNEQFF; DNA: TGTGCCAGCAGGGAGCTAGCGGGAGTCGGAAATGAGCAGTTCTTC
D: .; V: TRBV28; size: many; J: TRBJ2-4; CDR3: CASHSGGEKNIQYF; DNA: TGTGCCAGCCATTCCGGTGGGGAAAAAAACATTCAGTACTTC
D: TRBD2; V: TRBV12-3/TRBV12-4; size: many; J: TRBJ2-1; CDR3: CASSYRAGLAGDVSYNEQFF; DNA: TGTGCCAGCAGTTACCGAGCGGGACTAGCGGGAGATGTCTCCTACAATGAGCAGTTCTTC
D: .; V: TRBV7-9; size: many; J: TRBJ2-2; CDR3: CASSLDAGELFF; DNA: TGTGCCAGCAGCTTAGACGCCGGGGAGCTGTTTTTT
D: TRBD1; V: TRBV29-1; size: many; J: TRBJ2-5; CDR3: CSVDRTGDGETQYF; DNA: TGCAGCGTAGACCGGACAGGCGACGGGGAGACCCAGTACTTC
D: .; V: TRBV29-1; size: many; J: TRBJ2-3; CDR3: CSVEAVTPEGTDTQYF; DNA: TGCAGCGTTGAAGCGGTCACCCCGGAGGGGACAGATACGCAGTATTTT
D: .; V: TRBV28; size: many; J: TRBJ1-3; CDR3: CASRTGINTIYF; DNA: TGTGCCAGCCGAACAGGGATAAACACCATATATTTT
D: .; V: TRBV12-3/TRBV12-4; size: many; J: TRBJ1-5; CDR3: CASSLGDSNQPQHF; DNA: TGTGCCAGCAGTTTAGGCGACAGCAATCAGCCCCAGCATTTT
D: TRBD1; V: TRBV4-1; size: many; J: TRBJ2-1; CDR3: CASSQQTGDEQFF; DNA: TGCGCCAGCAGCCAACAAACAGGGGATGAGCAGTTCTTC
D: .; V: TRBV18; size: medium-sized; J: TRBJ2-7; CDR3: CASSRQNGPYEQYF; DNA: TGTGCCAGCTCACGGCAGAACGGGCCATACGAGCAGTACTTC
D: .; V: TRBV12-3/TRBV12-4; size: many; J: TRBJ2-5; CDR3: CASSKGQKETQYF; DNA: TGTGCCAGCAGCAAAGGACAGAAAGAGACCCAGTACTTC
D: .; V: TRBV29-1; size: many; J: TRBJ1-1; CDR3: CSVDGQANTEAFF; DNA: TGCAGCGTTGATGGGCAGGCGAACACTGAAGCTTTCTTT
D: .; V: TRBV7-7; size: few; J: TRBJ2-2; CDR3: CASRRGRANTGELFF; DNA: TGTGCTAGCAGGAGGGGACGCGCTAACACCGGGGAGCTGTTTTTT
D: TRBD2; V: TRBV29-1; size: many; J: TRBJ2-7; CDR3: CSVSGGSYEQYF; DNA: TGCAGCGTTTCGGGCGGGAGTTACGAGCAGTACTTC